This TCR beta chain stems from a study of CD8 T cell repertoires and HIV-1 epitope variants. Overall study context: Separate wells received one of Twenty-five Gag or Nef variant peptides. Controls were a CMV, EBV and flu peptide pool, Ebola AY9 negative control, and no-peptide well. 1M T cells were kept uncultured as a baseline.

This clone was seen more than once but under ten times. Its antigen remains unidentified. After removal of 4 bases from V and 2 bases from J, the junction contained 5 bases not matched to a gene. The CDR3 contains 15 residues. Germline V gene lookup returns CDR1 LGHNA and CDR2 YSLEER. Findings and limits, study-wide: This assay reports beta chains of antigen-expanded cells, not T cell function.

Profiling relied on immunoSEQ multiplex PCR, and the TCRdb table lists in-frame clones only, not all of them. The table includes about 5,000 clones, 67% detected once. The chain uses TRBV4-3 and TRBJ2-3; TRBD1 aligns across 8 bases. This TCR was recovered from a male donor with HIV. The sample comprised cultured CD8+ T cells derived from PBMCs. CDR3 DNA sequence: TGCGCCAGCAGCCTCCGGACAGGGATCACAGATACGCAGTATTTT. This encodes CASSLRTGITDTQYF.